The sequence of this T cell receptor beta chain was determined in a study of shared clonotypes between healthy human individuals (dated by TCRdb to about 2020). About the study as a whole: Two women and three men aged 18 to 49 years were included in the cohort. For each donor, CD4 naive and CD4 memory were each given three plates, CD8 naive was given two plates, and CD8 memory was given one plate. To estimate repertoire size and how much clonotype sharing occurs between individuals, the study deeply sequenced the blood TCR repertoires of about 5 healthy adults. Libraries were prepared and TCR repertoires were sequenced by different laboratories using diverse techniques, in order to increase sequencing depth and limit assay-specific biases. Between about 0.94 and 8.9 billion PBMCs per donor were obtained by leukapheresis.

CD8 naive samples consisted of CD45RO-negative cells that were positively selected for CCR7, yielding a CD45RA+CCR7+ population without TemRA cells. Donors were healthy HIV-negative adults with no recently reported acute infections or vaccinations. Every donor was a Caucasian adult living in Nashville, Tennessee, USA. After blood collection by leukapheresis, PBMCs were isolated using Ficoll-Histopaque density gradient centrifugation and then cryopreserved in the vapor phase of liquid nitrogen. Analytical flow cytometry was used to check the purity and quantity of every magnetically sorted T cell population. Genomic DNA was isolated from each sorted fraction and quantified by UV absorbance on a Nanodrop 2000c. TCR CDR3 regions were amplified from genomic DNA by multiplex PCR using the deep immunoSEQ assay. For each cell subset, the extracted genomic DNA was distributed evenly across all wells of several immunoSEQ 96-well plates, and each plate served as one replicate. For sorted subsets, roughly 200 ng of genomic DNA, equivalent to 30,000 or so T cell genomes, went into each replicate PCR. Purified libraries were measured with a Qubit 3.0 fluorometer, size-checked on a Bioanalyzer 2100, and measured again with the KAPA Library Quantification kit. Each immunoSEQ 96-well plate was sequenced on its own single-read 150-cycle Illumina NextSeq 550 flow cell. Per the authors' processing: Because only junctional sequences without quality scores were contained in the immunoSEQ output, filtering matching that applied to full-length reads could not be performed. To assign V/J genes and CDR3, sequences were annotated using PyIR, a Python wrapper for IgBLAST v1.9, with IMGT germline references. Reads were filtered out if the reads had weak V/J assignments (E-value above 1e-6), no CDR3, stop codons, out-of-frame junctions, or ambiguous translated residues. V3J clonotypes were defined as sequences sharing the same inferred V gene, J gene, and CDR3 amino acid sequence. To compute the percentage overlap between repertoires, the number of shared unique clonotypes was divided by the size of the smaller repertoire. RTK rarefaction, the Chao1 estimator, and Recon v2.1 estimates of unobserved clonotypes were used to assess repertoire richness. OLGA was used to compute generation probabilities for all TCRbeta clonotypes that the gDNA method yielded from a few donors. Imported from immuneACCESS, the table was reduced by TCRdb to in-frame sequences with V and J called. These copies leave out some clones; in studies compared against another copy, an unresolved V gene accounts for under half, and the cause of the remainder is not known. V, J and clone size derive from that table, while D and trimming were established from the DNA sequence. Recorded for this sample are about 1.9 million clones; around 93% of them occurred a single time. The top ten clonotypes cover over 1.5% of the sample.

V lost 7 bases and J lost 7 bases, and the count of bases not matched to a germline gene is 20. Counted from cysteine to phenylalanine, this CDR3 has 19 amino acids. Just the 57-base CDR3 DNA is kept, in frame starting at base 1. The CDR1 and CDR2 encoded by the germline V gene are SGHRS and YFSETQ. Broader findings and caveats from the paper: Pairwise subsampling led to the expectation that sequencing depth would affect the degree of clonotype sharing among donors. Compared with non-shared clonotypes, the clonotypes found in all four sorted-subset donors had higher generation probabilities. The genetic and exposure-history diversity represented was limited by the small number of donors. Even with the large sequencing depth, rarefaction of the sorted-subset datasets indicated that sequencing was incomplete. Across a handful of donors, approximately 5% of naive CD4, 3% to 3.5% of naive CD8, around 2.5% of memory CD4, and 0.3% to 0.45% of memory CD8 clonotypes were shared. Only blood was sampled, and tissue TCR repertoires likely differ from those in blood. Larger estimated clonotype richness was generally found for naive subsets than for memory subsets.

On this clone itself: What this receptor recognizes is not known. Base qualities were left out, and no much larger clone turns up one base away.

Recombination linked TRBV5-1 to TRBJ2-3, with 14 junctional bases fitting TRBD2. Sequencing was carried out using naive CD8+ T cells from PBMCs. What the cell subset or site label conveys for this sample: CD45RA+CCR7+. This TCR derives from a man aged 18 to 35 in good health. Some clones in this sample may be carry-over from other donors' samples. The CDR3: CASSQTGLAGEGLLYTQYF. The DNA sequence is TGCGCCAGCTCGCAAACGGGACTAGCGGGAGAGGGATTACTTTATACGCAGTATTTT.